Each of the 21 T cell receptor beta chains below was sequenced from the same sample in a study of OX40 agonist ivuxolimab in advanced cancers. The protocol was immunoSEQ multiplex PCR, while the TCRdb copy is restricted to in-frame clones and leaves out a portion. Of 40,000 to 45,000 clones in the sample, more than 80% were seen once. This sample comprised CD4+ or CD8+ T cells sorted from blood, obtained in a trial of the OX40 agonist ivuxolimab. These receptor sequences come from an adult with an advanced solid tumor such as melanoma, head and neck, liver or kidney cancer.

This chain connects TRBV2 to TRBJ2-1; TRBD2 matches at 10 bases. CDR1 SNHLY and CDR2 FYNNEI come from the germline V gene. Losses at the gene ends were 7 bases for V and 7 bases for J; bases not matched to a gene: 7. There are 14 residues in the CDR3. CDR3 protein: CASKKGLAENEQFF. The CDR3 DNA sequence: TGTGCCAGCAAAAAAGGACTAGCGGAAAATGAGCAGTTCTTC.

The chain carries TRBV7-2 and TRBJ2-2; D may be TRBD2 (6 bases). This CDR3 has 16 residues. Germline V gene lookup returns CDR1 SGHTA and CDR2 FQGNSA. The V end lost 4 bases, the J end lost 3 bases, and 15 bases lay between the germline ends. The CDR3 protein is CASSYPRGLYTGELFF. The CDR3 nucleotides are TGTGCCAGCAGCTACCCTCGCGGACTATACACCGGGGAGCTGTTTTTT. Full variable domain (rest looked up from reference TRBV7-2 and TRBJ2-2): GAGVSQSPSNKVTEKGKDVELRCDPISGHTALYWYRQSLGQGLEFLIYFQGNSAPDKSGLPSDRFSAERTGGSVSTLTIQRTQQEDSAVYLCASSYPRGLYTGELFFGEGSRLTVL.

The V and J genes are TRBV6-4 and TRBJ2-2; TRBD2 matches at 7 bases. This CDR3 region has 14 residues. V lost 5 bases to trimming and J lost 8 bases; unmatched junction nucleotides: 8. The V gene's germline CDR1 is MRHNA and CDR2 SNTAGT. CDR3 amino acids: CASSMEAGVGELFF. The CDR3 DNA is TGTGCCAGCAGTATGGAGGCGGGAGTGGGGGAGCTGTTTTTT.

V and J are TRBV28 and TRBJ2-2, with a tentative D call TRBD2 (5 bases). V was pared by 3 bases and J by 6 bases, with 8 bases between. From germline, CDR1 is MDHEN and CDR2 SYDVKM. The CDR3 is made up of 13 amino acids. CDR3 in amino acids: CASSFGDPGELFF. CDR3 DNA: TGTGCCAGCAGTTTCGGGGATCCCGGGGAGCTGTTTTTT.

In DNA, the CDR3 is TGTGCCAGCAGTTCCCCCTTGAAGATAGAGACCCAGTACTTC. As protein: CASSSPLKIETQYF. V is TRBV6-6 and J is TRBJ2-5; D gene uncertain. Germline loops: CDR1 MNHNY, CDR2 SVGAGI (reference sequence). V was cut by 4 bases and J by 4 bases, with 13 bases left in between. The CDR3 contains 14 residues.

The CDR3 sequence is CASSLEGTSGSYEQYF. Written as DNA, the CDR3 is TGTGCCAGCAGCTTAGAAGGGACTAGCGGCTCCTACGAGCAGTACTTC. The V and J genes are TRBV7-2 and TRBJ2-7, with TRBD2 identical over 11 bases. With V trimmed by 1 base and J by 0 bases, 2 bases remained unmatched. CDR1 SGHTA and CDR2 FQGNSA come from the germline V gene. The CDR3 is 16 residues long.

The V call is TRBV5-6, the J call TRBJ2-3; 10 nucleotides align to TRBD2. This CDR3 spans 17 amino acids. J gave up 4 bases and V 4 bases, and 12 bases lay outside the gene matches. Per the germline V gene, CDR1 is SGHDT and CDR2 is YYEEEE. The CDR3 here is CASSPWSGRALSDTQYF. The CDR3 bases are TGTGCCAGCAGCCCGTGGAGCGGGAGGGCCCTTTCAGATACGCAGTATTTT. Using reference TRBV5-6 and TRBJ2-3 for the parts outside the CDR3, the full variable domain is DAGVTQSPTHLIKTRGQQVTLRCSPKSGHDTVSWYQQALGQGPQFIFQYYEEEERQRGNFPDRFSGHQFPNYSSELNVNALLLGDSALYLCASSPWSGRALSDTQYFGPGTRLTVL.

The chain uses TRBV30 and TRBJ2-5; D is uncertain. V lost 2 bases, J lost 5 bases, and 9 bases lay in between. In germline, CDR1 is GTSNPN, CDR2 SVGIG (reference sequence). The CDR3 contains 12 residues. The CDR3 coding sequence is TGTGCCTGGAGTCAAGGTGGGGAGACCCAGTACTTC. Translating gives CAWSQGGETQYF.

V usage is TRBV19 and J usage is TRBJ1-1, with a possible D match to TRBD1 (5 bases). The V end lost 6 bases, the J end lost 3 bases, and 14 bases lay between the germline ends. The germline V gene has CDR1 LNHDA and CDR2 SQIVND (reference sequence). The length of the CDR3 is 14 residues. Here the CDR3 reads CASRPQGLDTEAFF. The CDR3 region has the DNA TGTGCCAGTAGGCCTCAGGGTTTGGACACTGAAGCTTTCTTT.

The J gene is TRBJ1-1, the V gene TRBV5-1; D might be TRBD1 (5 bases). This CDR3 region has 13 residues. V was trimmed by 3 bases and J by 4 bases, leaving 10 bases between them. Looked up from germline, CDR1 is SGHRS and CDR2 is YFSETQ. The DNA of the CDR3 is TGCGCCAGCAGCTCGGGACCAACCACTGAAGCTTTCTTT. This sequence encodes CASSSGPTTEAFF. The full variable domain, in which reference TRBV5-1 and TRBJ1-1 provide the parts outside the CDR3, is KAGVTQTPRYLIKTRGQQVTLSCSPISGHRSVSWYQQTPGQGLQFLFEYFSETQRNKGNFPGRFSGRQFSNSRSEMNVSTLELGDSALYLCASSSGPTTEAFFGQGTRLTVV.

A single count supports this clone. The J gene is TRBJ2-2, the V gene TRBV10-3; D gene ambiguous. Germline-derived CDR1 and CDR2 are ENHRY and SYGVKD. The CDR3 has 14 amino acids. With 7 bases removed from V and 5 bases from J, the gap between germline ends came to 14 bases. CDR3 protein: CAIKKDLGTGELFF. The CDR3 nucleotides are TGTGCCATCAAGAAGGACCTGGGAACCGGGGAGCTGTTTTTT.

The rearrangement uses TRBV11-2 and TRBJ2-7, with TRBD1 as a possible D gene (6 bases). Per the germline V gene, CDR1 is SGHAT and CDR2 is FQNNGV. The V and J ends lost 2 bases and 3 bases respectively, with 11 bases between them. There are 14 residues in the CDR3. The CDR3 spells CASSLTDSLYEQYF. The CDR3 DNA reads TGTGCCAGCAGCTTAACGGACAGCCTCTACGAGCAGTACTTC.

The chain carries TRBV4-2 and TRBJ2-3; a possible D gene is TRBD2 (7 bases). Germline CDR1 reads LGHNA; CDR2 reads YNFKEQ. CDR3 size: 16 residues. Trimming took 0 bases from V and 5 from J, leaving 15 bases between them. The DNA of the CDR3 is TGTGCCAGCAGCCAAGACCCGGAGGGGGGGGAAGATACGCAGTATTTT. Residues: CASSQDPEGGEDTQYF.

This chain links TRBV11-2 with TRBJ2-7; 9 nucleotides line up with TRBD2. V dropped 7 bases and J dropped 6; count of bases not matched to a gene: 19. Germline loops: CDR1 SGHAT, CDR2 FQNNGV. The CDR3 length is 17 residues. The CDR3 nucleotides read TGTGCCAGCACCCTCAATCGGGCGGGAGGGCCCTCGCGCGAGCAGTACTTC. It codes for CASTLNRAGGPSREQYF. Full variable domain (outside the CDR3, taken from reference TRBV11-2 and TRBJ2-7): EAGVAQSPRYKIIEKRQSVAFWCNPISGHATLYWYQQILGQGPKLLIQFQNNGVVDDSQLPKDRFSAERLKGVDSTLKIQPAKLEDSAVYLCASTLNRAGGPSREQYFGPGTRLTVT.

V and J are TRBV19 and TRBJ1-1; no clear D gene. The ends were cut back, 1 base at V and 0 bases at J, with 9 bases in the middle. Germline-derived CDR1 and CDR2 are LNHDA and SQIVND (reference sequence). The CDR3 extends over 15 amino acids. The CDR3 region has the DNA TGTGCCAGTAGTATAGTCCCAGGTGTGAACACTGAAGCTTTCTTT. Translated: CASSIVPGVNTEAFF. Variable domain in full (rest from reference TRBV19 and TRBJ1-1): DGGITQSPKYLFRKEGQNVTLSCEQNLNHDAMYWYRQDPGQGLRLIYYSQIVNDFQKGDIAEGYSVSREKKESFPLTVTSAQKNPTAFYLCASSIVPGVNTEAFFGQGTRLTVV.

This chain links TRBV4-1 with TRBJ2-4, with a tentative D call TRBD1 (6 bases). Trimming stripped 4 bases from V and 9 bases from J, with 25 bases between. This CDR3 is built from 17 residues. CDR1 MGHRA and CDR2 YSYEKL come from the germline V gene. The CDR3 DNA reads TGCGCCAGCAGCCCCAGCCCCACCGGGACATCGGGATTCATTCAGTACTTC. Protein sequence: CASSPSPTGTSGFIQYF.

The rearrangement joins TRBV5-1 to TRBJ2-5, with D possibly being TRBD2 (7 bases). Germline assignment: CDR1 SGHRS and CDR2 YFSETQ. V lost 7 bases to trimming and J lost 5 bases, with 21 bases between them. The CDR3 extends over 15 amino acids. In nucleotides, the CDR3 is TGCGCCAGCTCGCCTTGGGGAGGGGGTAGCGAGACCCAGTACTTC. Encoded protein: CASSPWGGGSETQYF.

The chain recombines TRBV19 with TRBJ1-5, with 7 bases fitting TRBD1. The CDR3 covers 14 residues. Germline V gene data show CDR1 as LNHDA and CDR2 as SQIVND (reference sequence). Trimming at V came to 5 bases and at J to 1 base, leaving 2 bases not matched to a gene. The CDR3 sequence is CASSQGGSNQPQHF. The CDR3 coding sequence is TGTGCCAGTAGTCAGGGGGGGAGCAATCAGCCCCAGCATTTT. The full variable domain, rest sourced from reference TRBV19 and TRBJ1-5, is DGGITQSPKYLFRKEGQNVTLSCEQNLNHDAMYWYRQDPGQGLRLIYYSQIVNDFQKGDIAEGYSVSREKKESFPLTVTSAQKNPTAFYLCASSQGGSNQPQHFGDGTRLSIL.

The V and J genes are TRBV18 and TRBJ1-4; D gene unclear. Germline CDR1 KGHSH, CDR2 LQKENI. Deletions cut 2 bases from V and 4 bases from J, with 11 bases between. The CDR3 has 15 amino acids. This chain's CDR3 is CASSPGRADNEKLFF. In nucleotides, the CDR3 is TGTGCCAGCTCACCAGGGAGGGCCGATAATGAAAAACTGTTTTTT.

The genes are TRBV18 and TRBJ2-7; D is undetermined. This CDR3 has 14 residues. The V gene's germline CDR1 is KGHSH and CDR2 LQKENI. The V end lost 2 bases, the J end lost 4 bases, and 12 bases lay between the germline ends. The CDR3 here is CASSPITSVYEQYF. In DNA form, the CDR3 reads TGTGCCAGCTCACCAATAACCTCAGTATACGAGCAGTACTTC.

This clone was counted between two and nine times. The chain employs TRBV10-1 and TRBJ1-1; unclear D gene. The CDR3 sequence is 13 residues long. The germline V gene encodes CDR1 WNHNN and CDR2 SYGVQD (reference sequence). Trimming pared 0 bases from V and 3 bases from J, leaving 5 bases between. The CDR3 spells CASSESSDTEAFF. CDR3 in DNA: TGCGCCAGCAGTGAGTCGAGTGACACTGAAGCTTTCTTT.